This paragraph covers one T cell receptor beta chain sequence. What it binds is unknown. The germline gives CDR1 ENHRY, CDR2 SYGVKD. This CDR3 has 10 amino acids. Trimming took off 3 bases at V and 8 bases at J, with 2 bases between the two ends. The assay was immunoSEQ multiplex PCR, and TCRdb's table has in-frame clones only and misses some. The sample includes over 100,000 clones, 89% of them seen just once. This entry is derived from a study of T cell responses to AZD1222 COVID-19 vaccine. Whole-study results and caveats: Nearly half of spike-specific TCRs reportedly target unmutated variant regions. Only 6 or 7 people who got AZD1222 tested seropositive at baseline. The study sampled repertoires only after the peak T cell response. Females made up more of the donors, who were largely white British, and clonal diversity may have come out too low.

This chain connects TRBV10-3 to TRBJ2-1; D unresolved. The sequence was obtained from an adult in good health. Sequences were derived from peripheral blood, sampled on day 0 of AZD1222 vaccination. The CDR3 DNA is TGTGCCATCAGTGAATATGAGCAGTTCTTC. Residues: CAISEYEQFF.